This paragraph covers one T cell receptor beta chain sequence. Its antigen is not known. This sample was included in a study of cytomegalovirus exposure and HLA in healthy donors. Clones were sequenced by immunoSEQ multiplex PCR, and TCRdb holds only the in-frame ones, with some missing. This table holds 200,000 to 300,000 clones, around 87% found once. Study-level points and caveats: That first-cohort TCR clusters tended to co-occur in the 120 or so validation repertoires was found in a later analysis. TCR sequences were mostly rare, though some public TCRs occurred in many donors.

V lost 5 bases, J lost 6 bases, and 10 bases stayed unmatched. The CDR3 is made up of 14 amino acids. CDR1 and CDR2 from the germline V gene are SEHNR and FQNEAQ (reference sequence). J is TRBJ2-7 and V is TRBV7-9; TRBD2 agrees at 7 bases. Sequencing used PBMCs. This TCR was sampled from a woman in her twenties or thirties in good health and CMV-seropositive. CDR3 protein: CASSAREVSPEQYF. Written as DNA, the CDR3 is TGTGCCAGCAGCGCACGGGAGGTTAGTCCCGAGCAGTACTTC. Variable domain in full (rest from reference TRBV7-9 and TRBJ2-7): DTGVSQNPRHKITKRGQNVTFRCDPISEHNRLYWYRQTLGQGPEFLTYFQNEAQLEKSRLLSDRFSAERPKGSFSTLEIQRTEQGDSAMYLCASSAREVSPEQYFGPGTRLTVT.